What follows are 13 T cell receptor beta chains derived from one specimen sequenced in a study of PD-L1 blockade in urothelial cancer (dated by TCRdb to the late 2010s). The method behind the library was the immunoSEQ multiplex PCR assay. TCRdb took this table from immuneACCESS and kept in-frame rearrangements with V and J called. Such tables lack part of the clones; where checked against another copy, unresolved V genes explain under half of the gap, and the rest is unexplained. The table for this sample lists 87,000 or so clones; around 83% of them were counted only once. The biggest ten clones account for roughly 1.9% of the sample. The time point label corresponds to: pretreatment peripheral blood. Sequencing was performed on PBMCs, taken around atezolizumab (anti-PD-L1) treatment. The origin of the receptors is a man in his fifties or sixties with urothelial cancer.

CDR3 loop: CASSLTGTRGTDTQYF. The CDR3 nucleotides read TGTGCCAGCAGCCTAACCGGGACTAGGGGCACAGATACGCAGTATTTT. The rearrangement links TRBV7-2 to TRBJ2-3, with 8 bases that match TRBD2. Germline V gene data show CDR1 as SGHTA and CDR2 as FQGNSA. The CDR3 has 16 residues. J was trimmed by 1 base and V by 5 bases; bases with no gene match: 8.

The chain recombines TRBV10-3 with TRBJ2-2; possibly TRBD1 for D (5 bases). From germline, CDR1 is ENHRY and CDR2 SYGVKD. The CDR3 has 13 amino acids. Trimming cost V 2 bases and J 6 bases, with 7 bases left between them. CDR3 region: CAISEIGAGELFF. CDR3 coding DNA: TGTGCCATCAGTGAGATAGGGGCCGGGGAGCTGTTTTTT.

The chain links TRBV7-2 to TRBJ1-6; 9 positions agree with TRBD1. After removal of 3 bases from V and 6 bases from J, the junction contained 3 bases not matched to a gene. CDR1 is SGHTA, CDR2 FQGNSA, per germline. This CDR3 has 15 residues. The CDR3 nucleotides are TGTGCCAGCAGCTTTCAGGGACAGGGTAATTCACCCCTCCACTTT. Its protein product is CASSFQGQGNSPLHF.

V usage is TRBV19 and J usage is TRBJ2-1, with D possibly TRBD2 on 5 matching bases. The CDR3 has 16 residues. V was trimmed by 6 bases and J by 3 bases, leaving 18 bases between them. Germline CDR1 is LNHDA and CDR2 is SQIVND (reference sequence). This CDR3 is CASSPRSGELYNEQFF. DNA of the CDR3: TGTGCCAGTAGCCCGAGGAGCGGAGAGCTCTACAATGAGCAGTTCTTC.

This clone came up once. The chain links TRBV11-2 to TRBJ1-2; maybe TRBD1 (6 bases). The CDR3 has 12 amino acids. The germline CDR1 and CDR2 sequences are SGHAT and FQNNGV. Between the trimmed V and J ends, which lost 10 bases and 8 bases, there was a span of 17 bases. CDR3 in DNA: TGTGCCATCAACAGGGTGGTCGAGGGCTACACCTTC. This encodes CAINRVVEGYTF.

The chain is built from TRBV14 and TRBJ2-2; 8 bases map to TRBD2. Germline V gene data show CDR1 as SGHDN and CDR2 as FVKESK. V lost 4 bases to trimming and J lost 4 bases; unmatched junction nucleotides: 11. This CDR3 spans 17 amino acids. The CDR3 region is CASSPQRTSRGTGELFF. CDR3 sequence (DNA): TGTGCCAGCAGCCCCCAAAGGACTAGCAGGGGCACCGGGGAGCTGTTTTTT. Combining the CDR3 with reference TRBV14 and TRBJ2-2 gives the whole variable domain EAGVTQFPSHSVIEKGQTVTLRCDPISGHDNLYWYRRVMGKEIKFLLHFVKESKQDESGMPNNRFLAERTGGTYSTLKVQPAELEDSGVYFCASSPQRTSRGTGELFFGEGSRLTVL.

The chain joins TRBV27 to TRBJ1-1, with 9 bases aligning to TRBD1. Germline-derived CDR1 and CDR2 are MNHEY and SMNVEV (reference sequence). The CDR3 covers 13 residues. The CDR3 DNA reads TGTACTAGCTCACAGGGGGCGCTCACTGAAGCTTTCTTT. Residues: CTSSQGALTEAFF.

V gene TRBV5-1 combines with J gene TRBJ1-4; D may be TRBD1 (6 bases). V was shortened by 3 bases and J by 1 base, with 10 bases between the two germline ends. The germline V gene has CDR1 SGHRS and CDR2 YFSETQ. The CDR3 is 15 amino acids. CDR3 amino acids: CASSSQGRTNEKLFF. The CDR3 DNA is TGCGCCAGCAGCTCTCAGGGGAGAACTAATGAAAAACTGTTTTTT.

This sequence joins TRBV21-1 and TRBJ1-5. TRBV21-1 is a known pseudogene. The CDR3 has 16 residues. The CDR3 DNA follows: TGTGCCAGCAGCAGAGGGTGGAGCCCTCGAAATCAGCCCCAGCATTTT. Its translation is CASSRGWSPRNQPQHF.

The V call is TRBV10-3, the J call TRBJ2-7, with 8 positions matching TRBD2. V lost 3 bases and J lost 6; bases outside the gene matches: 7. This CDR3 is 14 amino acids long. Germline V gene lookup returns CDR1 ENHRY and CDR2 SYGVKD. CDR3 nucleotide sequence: TGTGCCATCAGTGACGACGGGAGGGCGGGCGAGCAGTACTTC. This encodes CAISDDGRAGEQYF.

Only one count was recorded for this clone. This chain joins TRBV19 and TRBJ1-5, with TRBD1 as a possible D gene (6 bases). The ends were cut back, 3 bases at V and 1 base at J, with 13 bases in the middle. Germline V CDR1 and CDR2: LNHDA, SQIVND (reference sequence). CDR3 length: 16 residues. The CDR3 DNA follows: TGTGCCAGTAGTATCCGGGGGGGCGGGAGCAATCAGCCCCAGCATTTT. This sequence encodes CASSIRGGGSNQPQHF.

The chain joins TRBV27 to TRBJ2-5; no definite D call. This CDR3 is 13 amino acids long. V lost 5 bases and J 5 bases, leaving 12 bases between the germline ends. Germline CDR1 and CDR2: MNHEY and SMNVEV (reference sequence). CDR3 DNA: TGTGCCAGCAGTCCCTACCCGGTGGAGACCCAGTACTTC. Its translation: CASSPYPVETQYF.

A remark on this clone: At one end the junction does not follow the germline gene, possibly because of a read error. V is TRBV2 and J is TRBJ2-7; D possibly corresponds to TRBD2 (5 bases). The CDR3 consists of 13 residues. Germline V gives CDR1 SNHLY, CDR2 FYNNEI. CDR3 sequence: CASREGLYYEQYF. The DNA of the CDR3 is TGTGCCAGCAGGGAAGGACTCTACTACGAGCAGTACTTC.